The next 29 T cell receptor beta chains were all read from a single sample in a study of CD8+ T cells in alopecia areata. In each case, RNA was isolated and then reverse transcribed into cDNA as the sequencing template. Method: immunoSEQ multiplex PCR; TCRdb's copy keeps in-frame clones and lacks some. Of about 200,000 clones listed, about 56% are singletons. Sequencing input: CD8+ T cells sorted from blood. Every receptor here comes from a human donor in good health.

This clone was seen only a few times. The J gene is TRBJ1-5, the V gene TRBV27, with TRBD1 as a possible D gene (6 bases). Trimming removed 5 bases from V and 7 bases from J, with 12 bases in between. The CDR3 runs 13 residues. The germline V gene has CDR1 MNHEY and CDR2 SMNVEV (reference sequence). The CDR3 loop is CASSTTGSQPQHF. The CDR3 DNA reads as TGTGCCAGCAGTACGACAGGTTCACAGCCCCAGCATTTT.

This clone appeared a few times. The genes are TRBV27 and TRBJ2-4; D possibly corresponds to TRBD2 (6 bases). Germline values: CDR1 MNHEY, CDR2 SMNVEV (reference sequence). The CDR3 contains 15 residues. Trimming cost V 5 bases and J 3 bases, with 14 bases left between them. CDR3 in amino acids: CASSPSPGLKNIQYF. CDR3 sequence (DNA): TGTGCCAGCAGTCCTTCGCCGGGACTCAAAAACATTCAGTACTTC.

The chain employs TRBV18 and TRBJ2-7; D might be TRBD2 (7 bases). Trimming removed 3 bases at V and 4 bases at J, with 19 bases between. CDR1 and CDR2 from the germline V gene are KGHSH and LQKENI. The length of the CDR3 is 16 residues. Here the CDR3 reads CASSPRGGRPPYEQYF. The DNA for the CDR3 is TGTGCCAGCTCACCGAGGGGGGGTAGACCCCCGTACGAGCAGTACTTC.

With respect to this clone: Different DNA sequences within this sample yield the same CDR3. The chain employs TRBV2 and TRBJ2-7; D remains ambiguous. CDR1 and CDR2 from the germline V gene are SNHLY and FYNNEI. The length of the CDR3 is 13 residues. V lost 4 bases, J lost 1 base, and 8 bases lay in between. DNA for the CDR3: TGTGCCAGCAGTGTAAGGGAATCCTACGAGCAGTACTTC. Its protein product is CASSVRESYEQYF. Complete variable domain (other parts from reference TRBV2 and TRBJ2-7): EPEVTQTPSHQVTQMGQEVILRCVPISNHLYFYWYRQILGQKVEFLVSFYNNEISEKSEIFDDQFSVERPDGSNFTLKIRSTKLEDSAMYFCASSVRESYEQYFGPGTRLTVT.

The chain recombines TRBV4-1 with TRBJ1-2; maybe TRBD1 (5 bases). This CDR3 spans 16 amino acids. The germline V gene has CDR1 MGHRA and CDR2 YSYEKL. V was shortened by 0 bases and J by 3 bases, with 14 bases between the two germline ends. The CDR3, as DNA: TGCGCCAGCAGCCAAGATGGCCAGGGAGTGTACTATGGCTACACCTTC. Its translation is CASSQDGQGVYYGYTF.

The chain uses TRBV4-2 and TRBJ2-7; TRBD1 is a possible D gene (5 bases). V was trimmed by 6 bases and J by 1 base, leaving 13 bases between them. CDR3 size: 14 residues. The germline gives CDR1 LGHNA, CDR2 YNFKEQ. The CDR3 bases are TGTGCCAGCAGTGAATCGGACACGTCCTACGAGCAGTACTTC. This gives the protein CASSESDTSYEQYF.

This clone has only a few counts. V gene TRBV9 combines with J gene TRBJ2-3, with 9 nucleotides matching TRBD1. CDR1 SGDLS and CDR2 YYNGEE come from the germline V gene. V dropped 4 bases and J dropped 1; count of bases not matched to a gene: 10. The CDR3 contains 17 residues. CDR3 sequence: CASSQSPRTGGTDTQYF. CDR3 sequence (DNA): TGTGCCAGCAGCCAGTCCCCGAGGACAGGGGGCACAGATACGCAGTATTTT.

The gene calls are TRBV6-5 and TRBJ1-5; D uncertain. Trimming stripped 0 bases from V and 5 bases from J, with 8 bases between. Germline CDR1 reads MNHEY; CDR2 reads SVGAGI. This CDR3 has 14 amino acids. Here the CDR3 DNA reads TGTGCCAGCAGTTACTCTCGGGCAGATCAGCCCCAGCATTTT. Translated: CASSYSRADQPQHF.

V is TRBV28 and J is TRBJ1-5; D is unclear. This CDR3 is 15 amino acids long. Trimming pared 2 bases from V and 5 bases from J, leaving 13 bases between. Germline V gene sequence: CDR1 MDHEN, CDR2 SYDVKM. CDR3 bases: TGTGCCAGCAGTTTACGGACCAGCTCGGATCAGCCCCAGCATTTT. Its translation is CASSLRTSSDQPQHF.

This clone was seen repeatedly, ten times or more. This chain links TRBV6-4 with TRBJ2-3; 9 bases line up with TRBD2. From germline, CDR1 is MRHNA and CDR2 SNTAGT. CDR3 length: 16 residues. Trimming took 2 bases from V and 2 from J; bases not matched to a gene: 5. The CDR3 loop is CASSDVAGGDTDTQYF. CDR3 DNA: TGTGCCAGCAGTGACGTGGCGGGGGGGGACACAGATACGCAGTATTTT.

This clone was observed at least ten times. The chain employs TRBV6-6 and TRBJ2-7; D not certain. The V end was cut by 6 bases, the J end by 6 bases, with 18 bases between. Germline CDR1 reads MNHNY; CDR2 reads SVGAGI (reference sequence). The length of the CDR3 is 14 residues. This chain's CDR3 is CASSPFRAPREQYF. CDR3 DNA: TGTGCCAGCAGCCCGTTCCGGGCCCCGCGCGAGCAGTACTTC.

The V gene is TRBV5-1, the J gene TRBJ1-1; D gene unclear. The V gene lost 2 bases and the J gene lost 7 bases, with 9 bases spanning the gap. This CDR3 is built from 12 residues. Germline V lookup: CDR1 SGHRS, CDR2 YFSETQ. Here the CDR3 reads CASSFNGGEAFF. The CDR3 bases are TGCGCCAGCAGCTTCAACGGCGGTGAAGCTTTCTTT.

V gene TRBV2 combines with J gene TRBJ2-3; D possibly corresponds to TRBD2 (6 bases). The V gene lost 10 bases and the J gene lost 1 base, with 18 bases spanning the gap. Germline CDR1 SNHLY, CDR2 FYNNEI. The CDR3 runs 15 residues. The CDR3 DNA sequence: TGTGCCACCGCAGGAGGGAGCTTGGGCACAGATACGCAGTATTTT. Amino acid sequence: CATAGGSLGTDTQYF.

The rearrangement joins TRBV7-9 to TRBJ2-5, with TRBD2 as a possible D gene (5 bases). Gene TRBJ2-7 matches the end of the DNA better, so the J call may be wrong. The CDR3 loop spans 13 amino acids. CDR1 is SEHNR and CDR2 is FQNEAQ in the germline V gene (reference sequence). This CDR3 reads CASSLEVGSEQYF. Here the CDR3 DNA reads TGTGCCAGCAGCTTAGAAGTAGGGAGCGAGCAGTACTTC.

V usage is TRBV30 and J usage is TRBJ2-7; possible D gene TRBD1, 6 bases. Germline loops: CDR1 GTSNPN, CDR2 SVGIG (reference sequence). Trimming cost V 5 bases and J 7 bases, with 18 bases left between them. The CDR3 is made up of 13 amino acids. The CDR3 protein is CAWDTGSAVEQYF. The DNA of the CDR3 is TGTGCCTGGGATACAGGGTCGGCGGTTGAGCAGTACTTC.

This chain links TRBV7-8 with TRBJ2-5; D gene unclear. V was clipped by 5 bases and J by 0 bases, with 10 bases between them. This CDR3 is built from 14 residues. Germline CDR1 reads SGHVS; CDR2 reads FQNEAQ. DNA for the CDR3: TGTGCCAGCAGCCCCGATGCAAACCAAGAGACCCAGTACTTC. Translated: CASSPDANQETQYF.

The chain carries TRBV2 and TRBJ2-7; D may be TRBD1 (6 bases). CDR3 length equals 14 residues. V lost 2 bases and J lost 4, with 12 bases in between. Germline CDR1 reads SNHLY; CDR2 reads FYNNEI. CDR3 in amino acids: CASSEYGTPYEQYF. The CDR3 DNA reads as TGTGCCAGCAGTGAATACGGGACACCATACGAGCAGTACTTC.

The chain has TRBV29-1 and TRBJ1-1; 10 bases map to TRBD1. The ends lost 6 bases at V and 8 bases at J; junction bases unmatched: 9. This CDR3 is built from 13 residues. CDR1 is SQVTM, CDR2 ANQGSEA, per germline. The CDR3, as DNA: TGCAGCGTCATACCCGGGACAGGGGTAGAAGCTTTCTTT. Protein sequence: CSVIPGTGVEAFF. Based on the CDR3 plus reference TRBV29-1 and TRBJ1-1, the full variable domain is SAVISQKPSRDICQRGTSLTIQCQVDSQVTMMFWYRQQPGQSLTLIATANQGSEATYESGFVIDKFPISRPNLTFSTLTVSNMSPEDSSIYLCSVIPGTGVEAFFGQGTRLTVV.

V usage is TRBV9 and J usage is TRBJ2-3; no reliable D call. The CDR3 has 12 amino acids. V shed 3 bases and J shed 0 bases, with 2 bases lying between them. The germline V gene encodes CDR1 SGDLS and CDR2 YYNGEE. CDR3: CASSDSTDTQYF. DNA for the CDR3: TGTGCCAGCAGCGATAGCACAGATACGCAGTATTTT.

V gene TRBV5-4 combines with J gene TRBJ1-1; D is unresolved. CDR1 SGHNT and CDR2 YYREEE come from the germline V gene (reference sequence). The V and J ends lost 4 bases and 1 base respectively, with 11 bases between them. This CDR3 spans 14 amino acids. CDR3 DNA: TGTGCCAGCAGCCTCCACGCCTGGAACACTGAAGCTTTCTTT. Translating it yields CASSLHAWNTEAFF.

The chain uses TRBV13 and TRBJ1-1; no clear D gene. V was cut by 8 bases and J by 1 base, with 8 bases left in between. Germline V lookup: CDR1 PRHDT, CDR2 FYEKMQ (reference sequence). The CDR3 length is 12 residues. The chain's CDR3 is CASSAENTEAFF. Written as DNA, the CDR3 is TGTGCCAGCTCGGCGGAGAACACTGAAGCTTTCTTT. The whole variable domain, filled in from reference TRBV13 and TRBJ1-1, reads AAGVIQSPRHLIKEKRETATLKCYPIPRHDTVYWYQQGPGQDPQFLISFYEKMQSDKGSIPDRFSAQQFSDYHSELNMSSLELGDSALYFCASSAENTEAFFGQGTRLTVV.

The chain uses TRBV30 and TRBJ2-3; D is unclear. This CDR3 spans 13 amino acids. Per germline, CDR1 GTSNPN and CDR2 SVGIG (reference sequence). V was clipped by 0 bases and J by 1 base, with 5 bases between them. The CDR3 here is CAWSVVGTDTQYF. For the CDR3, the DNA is TGTGCCTGGAGTGTAGTTGGCACAGATACGCAGTATTTT.

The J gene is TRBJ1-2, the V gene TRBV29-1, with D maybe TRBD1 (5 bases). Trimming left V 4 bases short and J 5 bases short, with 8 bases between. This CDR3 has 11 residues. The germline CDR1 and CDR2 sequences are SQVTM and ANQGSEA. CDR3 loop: CSVGTMYGYTF. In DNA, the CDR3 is TGCAGCGTTGGGACAATGTATGGCTACACCTTC.

The CDR3 DNA reads TGCGCCAGCAGCCAAGAATCGGGCGAGCAGTACTTC. Its protein is CASSQESGEQYF. The chain links TRBV4-1 to TRBJ2-7; no reliable D call. Germline CDR1 and CDR2: MGHRA and YSYEKL. V was shortened by 0 bases and J by 6 bases, with 6 bases between the two germline ends. The CDR3 is 12 residues long.

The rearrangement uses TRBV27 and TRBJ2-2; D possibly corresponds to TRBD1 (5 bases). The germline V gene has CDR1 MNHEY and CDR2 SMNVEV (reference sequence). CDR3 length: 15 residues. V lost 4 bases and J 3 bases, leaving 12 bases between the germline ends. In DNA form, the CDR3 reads TGTGCCAGCAGTTCCCCAGGGTGGGACACCGGGGAGCTGTTTTTT. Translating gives CASSSPGWDTGELFF.

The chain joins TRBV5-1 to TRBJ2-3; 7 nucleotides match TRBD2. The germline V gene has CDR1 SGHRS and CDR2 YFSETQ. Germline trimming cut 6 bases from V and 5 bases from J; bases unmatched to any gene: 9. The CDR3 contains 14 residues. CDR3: CASKDGGSLDTQYF. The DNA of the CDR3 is TGCGCCAGCAAGGACGGGGGGTCTCTAGATACGCAGTATTTT.

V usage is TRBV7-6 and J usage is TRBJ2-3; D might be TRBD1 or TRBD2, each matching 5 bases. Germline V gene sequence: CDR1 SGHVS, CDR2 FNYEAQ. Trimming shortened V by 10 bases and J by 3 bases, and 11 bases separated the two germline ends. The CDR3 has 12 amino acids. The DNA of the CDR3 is TGTGCCACCGCCTGGGGGACAGATACGCAGTATTTT. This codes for CATAWGTDTQYF.

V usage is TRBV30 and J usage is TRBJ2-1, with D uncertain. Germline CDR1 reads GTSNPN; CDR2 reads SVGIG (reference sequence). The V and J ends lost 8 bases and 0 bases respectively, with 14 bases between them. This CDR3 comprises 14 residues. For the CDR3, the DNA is TGTGCCCATTCAGGTACTTCCTCCTACAATGAGCAGTTCTTC. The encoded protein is CAHSGTSSYNEQFF.

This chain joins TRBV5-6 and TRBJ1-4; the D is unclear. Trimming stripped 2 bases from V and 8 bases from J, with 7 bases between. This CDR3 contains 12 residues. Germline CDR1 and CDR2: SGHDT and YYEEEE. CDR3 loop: CASSFAGEKLFF. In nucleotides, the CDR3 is TGTGCCAGCAGCTTCGCAGGAGAAAAACTGTTTTTT.